This T cell receptor (beta chain) comes out of a study of vaccination effects on CD4 cells after COVID-19. General study findings and limits: Spike-reactive clones found after vaccination in convalescents were mainly new vaccine-induced clones.

With respect to this clone: Its target is unknown.

The repertoire was sequenced with immunoSEQ multiplex PCR; TCRdb's copy has only in-frame clones and lacks some. The repertoire includes roughly 73,000 clones, roughly two thirds of them detected once, and about 5% sits in the top ten. J lost 2 bases, V lost 4 bases, and 3 bases had no gene match. This CDR3 spans 14 amino acids. CDR1 is MNHEY and CDR2 is SVGAGI in the germline V gene. Expansion with viral peptide pools was applied to antigen-specific CD4+ T cells by the ViraFEST assay prior to sequencing. Following culture for around 10 days, CD4+ T cells were isolated. This person caught SARS-CoV-2 sometime from March to December 2020, and PCR testing confirmed the infection. The negative control culture condition consisted of an HIV-1 Nef peptide pool.

The genes are TRBV6-5 and TRBJ2-7; 9 bases fit TRBD1. The input for sequencing was CD4+ T cells from PBMCs cultured with HIV peptides, taken before COVID-19 vaccination. Subset reported: HIV-1 Nef peptide pool negative control/reference culture. This receptor was taken from a human donor who had a prior SARS-CoV-2 infection. DNA for the CDR3: TGTGCCAGCAGTTGGACAGGGGTAGCCTACGAGCAGTACTTC. It translates to CASSWTGVAYEQYF.